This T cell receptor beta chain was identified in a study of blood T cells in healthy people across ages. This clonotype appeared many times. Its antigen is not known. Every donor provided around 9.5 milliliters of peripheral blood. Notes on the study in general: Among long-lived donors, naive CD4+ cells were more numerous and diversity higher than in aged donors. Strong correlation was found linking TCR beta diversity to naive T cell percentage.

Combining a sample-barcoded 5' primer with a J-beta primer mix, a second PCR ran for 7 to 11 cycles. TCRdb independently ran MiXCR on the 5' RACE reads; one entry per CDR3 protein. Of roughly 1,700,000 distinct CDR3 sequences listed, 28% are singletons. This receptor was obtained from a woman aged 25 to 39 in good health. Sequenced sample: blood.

The CDR3 bases are TGTGCCAGCAGTCCCGGGACTCTCTCCTACGAGCAGTACTTC. It specifies CASSPGTLSYEQYF. The genes are TRBV12-3 or TRBV12-4 and TRBJ2-7; D perhaps matches TRBD2 (6 bases). Deletions cut 5 bases from V and 0 bases from J, with 11 bases between. The CDR3 is 14 amino acids.